The sample holds many counts of the clone carrying this T cell receptor (beta chain). These data originate in a study of T cells after yellow fever vaccination. Regarding the study as a whole: Contamination of FACS-sorted repertoires by abundant clonotypes from the bulk population could occur. Clones from primary vaccination mostly reappeared after the booster (around 97% CD4, just over 85% CD8). The CD4 compartment and the CD8 compartment contained a small share of clonotypes in common.

They built TCR cDNA with 5'RACE template switching, a step that put in a universal primer site and UMIs. TCRdb independently ran MiXCR on the 5' RACE reads; one entry per CDR3 protein. The sample shows nearly 45,000 distinct CDR3 sequences, 6.8% of them seen only once. The specimen was CD8+ T cells not binding an NS4B(214-222) dextramer, sorted from PBMCs, collected 45 days after the yellow fever booster vaccination. The receptor comes from a man aged 25-40 years who received the YFV17D yellow fever vaccine.

CDR3 loop: CSATGLAEYNEQFF. CDR3 nucleotides: TGCAGCGCCACTGGGCTAGCGGAGTACAATGAGCAGTTCTTC. This chain uses TRBV29-1 with TRBJ2-1, with 7 bases that match TRBD2. The J segment lost 4 bases and the V segment lost 7 bases, leaving 10 bases of the junction unmatched. Per germline, CDR1 SQVTM and CDR2 ANQGSEA. The CDR3 covers 14 residues.